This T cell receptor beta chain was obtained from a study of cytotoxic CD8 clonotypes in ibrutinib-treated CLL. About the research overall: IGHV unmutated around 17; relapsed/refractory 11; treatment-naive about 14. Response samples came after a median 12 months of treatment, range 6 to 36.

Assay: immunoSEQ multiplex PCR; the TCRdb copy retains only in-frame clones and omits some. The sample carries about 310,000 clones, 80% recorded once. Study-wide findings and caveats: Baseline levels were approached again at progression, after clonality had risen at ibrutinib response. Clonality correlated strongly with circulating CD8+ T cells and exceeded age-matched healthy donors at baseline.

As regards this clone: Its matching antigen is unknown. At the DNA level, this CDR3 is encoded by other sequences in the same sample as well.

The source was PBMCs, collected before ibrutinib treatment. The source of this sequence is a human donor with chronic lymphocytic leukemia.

The CDR3 sequence is CAWEYNEQFF. The CDR3, as DNA: TGTGCCTGGGAATACAATGAGCAGTTCTTC. The chain employs TRBV30 and TRBJ2-1; D unresolved. Trimming pared 5 bases from V and 4 bases from J, leaving 3 bases between. Germline CDR1 is GTSNPN and CDR2 is SVGIG (reference sequence). The CDR3 is 10 residues long.